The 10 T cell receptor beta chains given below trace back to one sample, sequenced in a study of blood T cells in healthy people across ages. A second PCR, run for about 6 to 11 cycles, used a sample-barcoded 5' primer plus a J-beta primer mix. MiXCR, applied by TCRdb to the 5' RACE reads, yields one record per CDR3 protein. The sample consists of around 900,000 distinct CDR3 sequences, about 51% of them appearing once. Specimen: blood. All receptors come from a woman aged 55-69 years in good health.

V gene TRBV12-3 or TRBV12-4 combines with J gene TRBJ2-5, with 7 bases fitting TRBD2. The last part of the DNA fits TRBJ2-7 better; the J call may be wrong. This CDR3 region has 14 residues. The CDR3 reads CASSRSGIQGEQYF. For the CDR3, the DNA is TGTGCCAGCAGTAGAAGCGGGATACAAGGCGAGCAGTACTTC.

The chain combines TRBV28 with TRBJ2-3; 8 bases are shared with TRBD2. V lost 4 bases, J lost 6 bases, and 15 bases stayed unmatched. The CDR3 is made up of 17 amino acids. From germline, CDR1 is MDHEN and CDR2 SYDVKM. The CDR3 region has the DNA TGTGCCAGCAGTTCGGCAGCAGCAGCGGGAGTCGGGGATACGCAGTATTTT. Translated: CASSSAAAAGVGDTQYF.

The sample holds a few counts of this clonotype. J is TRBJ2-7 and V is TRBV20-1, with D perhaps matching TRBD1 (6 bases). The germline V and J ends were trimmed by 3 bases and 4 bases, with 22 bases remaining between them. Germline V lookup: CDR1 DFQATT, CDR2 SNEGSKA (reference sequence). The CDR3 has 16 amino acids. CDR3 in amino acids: CSASPKPSGVDYEQYF. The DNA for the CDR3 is TGCAGTGCTAGTCCTAAGCCCTCAGGGGTAGATTACGAGCAGTACTTC.

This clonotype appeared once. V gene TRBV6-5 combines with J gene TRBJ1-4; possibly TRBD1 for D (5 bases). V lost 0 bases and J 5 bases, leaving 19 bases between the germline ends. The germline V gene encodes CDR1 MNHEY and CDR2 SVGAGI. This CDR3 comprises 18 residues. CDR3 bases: TGTGCCAGCAGTTACTCCCCAGGGTCAGTGACAGAAAATGAAAAACTGTTTTTT. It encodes CASSYSPGSVTENEKLFF.

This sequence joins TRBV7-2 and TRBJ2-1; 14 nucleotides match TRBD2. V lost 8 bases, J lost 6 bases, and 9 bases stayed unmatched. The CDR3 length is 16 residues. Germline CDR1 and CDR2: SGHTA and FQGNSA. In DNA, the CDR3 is TGTGCCAGCTCGACTAGCGGGAGGGCCCGGGGCAATGAGCAGTTCTTC. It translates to CASSTSGRARGNEQFF.

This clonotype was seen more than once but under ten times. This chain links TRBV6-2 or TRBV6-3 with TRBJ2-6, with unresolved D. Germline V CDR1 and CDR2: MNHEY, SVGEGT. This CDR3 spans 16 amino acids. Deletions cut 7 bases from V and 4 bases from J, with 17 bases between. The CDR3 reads CASKDSLGLGANVLTF. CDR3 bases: TGTGCCAGCAAGGATTCTCTCGGTCTGGGGGCCAACGTCCTGACTTTC.

CDR3 protein: CAIGDSTQETQYF. The DNA for the CDR3 is TGTGCCATCGGGGACTCGACACAAGAGACCCAGTACTTC. The rearrangement uses TRBV10-3 and TRBJ2-5; possibly TRBD2 for D (6 bases). CDR3 length: 13 residues. CDR1 is ENHRY and CDR2 is SYGVKD in the germline V gene. V was cut by 8 bases and J by 2 bases, with 12 bases left in between.

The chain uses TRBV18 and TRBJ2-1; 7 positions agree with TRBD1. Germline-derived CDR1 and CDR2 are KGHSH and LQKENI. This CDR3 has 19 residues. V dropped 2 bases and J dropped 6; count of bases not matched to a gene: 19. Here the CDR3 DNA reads TGTGCCAGCTCACCAGACGGTGTGAGGGGGCGAGGGGTTCGCAATGAGCAGTTCTTC. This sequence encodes CASSPDGVRGRGVRNEQFF.

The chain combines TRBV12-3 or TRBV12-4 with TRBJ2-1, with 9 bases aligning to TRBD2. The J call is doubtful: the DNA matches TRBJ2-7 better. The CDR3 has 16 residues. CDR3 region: CASSLAGLAGYNEQYF. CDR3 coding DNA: TGTGCCAGCAGTTTAGCGGGGCTAGCGGGGTACAATGAGCAGTACTTC.

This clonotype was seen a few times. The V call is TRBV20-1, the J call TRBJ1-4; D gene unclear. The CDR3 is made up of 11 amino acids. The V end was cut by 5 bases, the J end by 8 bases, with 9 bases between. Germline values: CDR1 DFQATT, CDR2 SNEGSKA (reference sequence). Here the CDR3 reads CSAFNGEKLFF. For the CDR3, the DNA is TGCAGTGCTTTTAATGGCGAAAAACTGTTTTTT.